This T cell receptor beta chain was found in a study of blood T cell repertoires in COVID-19. The wider study: Acute and convalescent COVID-19 samples came from the United States, Italy and Spain. T cells, B-cell-depleted T cells, or PBMCs provided the cDNA or gDNA that served as material.

Authors' analysis steps: Estimated nucleated cell counts came from reference gene primer amplification. Profiling relied on immunoSEQ multiplex PCR, and the TCRdb table lists in-frame clones only, not all of them. D and trimming come from the DNA, and the V and J calls and clone size come from that table. The sample comprises fewer than 150,000 clones, about nine tenths of which are singletons, and 6.5% to 8.5% rests with the top ten. The sequence came from a human donor in a cohort sampled during active COVID-19. Sequenced input: peripheral blood.

The CDR3 here is CASSSWDSQNTEAFF. CDR3 coding DNA: TGTGCCAGCAGTTCTTGGGACAGCCAGAACACTGAAGCTTTCTTT. The chain employs TRBV6-6 and TRBJ1-1, with 7 bases matching TRBD1. The CDR3 length is 15 residues. Looked up from germline, CDR1 is MNHNY and CDR2 is SVGAGI (reference sequence). The junction had 6 bases not matched to a gene; V was cut back by 4 bases and J by 1 base.